The 32 T cell receptor beta chains reported below all come from one sample, sequenced in a study of CD8 T cells in ankylosing spondylitis. TCRdb re-analysed the 5' RACE reads in MiXCR, keeping a single row per CDR3 protein. The repertoire consists of 250,000 to 400,000 distinct CDR3 sequences, with roughly 11% occurring once and the leading ten covering around 10%. Sequenced sample: blood, either unsorted or a sorted T cell fraction (not recorded which). Receptors originate from a female donor with ankylosing spondylitis or in good health (not recorded which).

This chain connects TRBV5-5 to TRBJ1-6; no firm D call. CDR1 and CDR2 (germline): SGHKS, YYEKEE (reference sequence). This CDR3 is 16 amino acids long. Trimming took off 5 bases at V and 0 bases at J, with 12 bases between the two ends. For the CDR3, the DNA is TGTGCCAGCAGACCAGAGATGAGCTCCTATAATTCACCCCTCCACTTT. Encoded protein: CASRPEMSSYNSPLHF.

V is TRBV20-1 and J is TRBJ1-1, with TRBD1 as a possible D gene (5 bases). Trimming removed 7 bases at V and 0 bases at J, with 18 bases between. From germline, CDR1 is DFQATT and CDR2 SNEGSKA (reference sequence). This CDR3 region has 15 residues. The CDR3 sequence is CSVRTSGFLNTEAFF. CDR3 nucleotides: TGCAGTGTTCGGACATCAGGGTTCCTGAACACTGAAGCTTTCTTT.

This clonotype was seen only a few times. The chain joins TRBV7-8 to TRBJ2-5, with TRBD2 matching over 10 bases. V was pared by 5 bases and J by 2 bases, with 11 bases of the junction left unmatched. Looked up from germline, CDR1 is SGHVS and CDR2 is FQNEAQ. This CDR3 comprises 17 residues. The CDR3 nucleotides read TGTGCCAGCAGCCCCTCGCTAGCGGGAGCCTCACAAGAGACCCAGTACTTC. Translation: CASSPSLAGASQETQYF.

This clonotype was observed a handful of times. V is TRBV7-2 and J is TRBJ2-1; tentatively, D is TRBD1 (6 bases). Deletions cut 5 bases from V and 0 bases from J, with 14 bases between. CDR1 and CDR2 (germline): SGHTA, FQGNSA. The CDR3 totals 16 residues. The CDR3 reads CASSQLRDTSYNEQFF. In DNA form, the CDR3 reads TGTGCCAGCAGCCAGCTCCGGGACACCTCCTACAATGAGCAGTTCTTC. The full variable domain, in which reference TRBV7-2 and TRBJ2-1 provide the parts outside the CDR3, is GAGVSQSPSNKVTEKGKDVELRCDPISGHTALYWYRQSLGQGLEFLIYFQGNSAPDKSGLPSDRFSAERTGGSVSTLTIQRTQQEDSAVYLCASSQLRDTSYNEQFFGPGTRLTVL.

This clonotype was counted ten times or more. The chain links TRBV29-1 to TRBJ2-1; perhaps TRBD2 as D (6 bases). This CDR3 region has 14 residues. The V end lost 7 bases, the J end lost 6 bases, and 19 bases lay between the germline ends. Looked up from germline, CDR1 is SQVTM and CDR2 is ANQGSEA. The CDR3: CSGDPPGVGNEQFF. The DNA of the CDR3 is TGCAGCGGGGACCCACCGGGAGTTGGCAATGAGCAGTTCTTC.

In this sample, this clonotype turned up many times. This chain's CDR3 is CSAAMQGARSNSPLHF. The CDR3 nucleotides are TGCAGTGCAGCCATGCAGGGGGCTAGGAGTAATTCACCCCTCCACTTT. The chain recombines TRBV20-1 with TRBJ1-6; 8 bases match TRBD1. The CDR3 sequence is 16 residues long. The V segment lost 6 bases and the J segment 6 bases; nucleotides outside the gene matches: 13. Per the germline V gene, CDR1 is DFQATT and CDR2 is SNEGSKA (reference sequence).

This clonotype has a count of ten or more. The chain employs TRBV12-3 or TRBV12-4 and TRBJ1-1; tentative D call: TRBD1 (5 bases). CDR3 length: 15 residues. V was pared by 8 bases and J by 2 bases, with 18 bases between. CDR3 in DNA: TGTGCCAGCCGAATGGGCGGGACGATTAACACTGAAGCTTTCTTT. This encodes CASRMGGTINTEAFF.

This chain links TRBV24-1 with TRBJ2-5; D might be TRBD1 (7 bases). In germline, CDR1 is KGHDR, CDR2 SFDVKD. The CDR3 totals 15 residues. V shed 4 bases and J shed 3 bases, with 14 bases lying between them. In nucleotides, the CDR3 is TGTGCCACCAGTGACGCGGGGACAGCTGAAGAGACCCAGTACTTC. Protein product: CATSDAGTAEETQYF.

This clonotype was recorded many times. The chain has TRBV5-1 and TRBJ1-6; 9 bases are a match to TRBD1. CDR3 size: 15 residues. Trimming took 2 bases from V and 6 from J; bases not matched to a gene: 3. Germline V CDR1 and CDR2: SGHRS, YFSETQ. The CDR3 region is CASSLSTGGNSPLHF. CDR3 nucleotide sequence: TGCGCCAGCAGCTTATCGACAGGGGGTAATTCACCCCTCCACTTT.

The chain combines TRBV18 with TRBJ1-5; D uncertain. The germline gives CDR1 KGHSH, CDR2 LQKENI. Deletions cut 5 bases from V and 7 bases from J, with 18 bases between. The CDR3 is 15 amino acids. The CDR3 DNA follows: TGTGCCAGCTCAGCCCGACCGATGGAAGGACAGCCCCAGCATTTT. It is translated as CASSARPMEGQPQHF.

This clonotype came up many times. J is TRBJ2-5 and V is TRBV5-1; D unresolved. Trimming removed 3 bases at V and 2 bases at J, with 11 bases between. Per germline, CDR1 SGHRS and CDR2 YFSETQ. This CDR3 spans 14 amino acids. The CDR3 DNA is TGCGCCAGCAGCTGGGATGTTGGACAAGAGACCCAGTACTTC. Amino acid sequence: CASSWDVGQETQYF.

J is TRBJ2-6 and V is TRBV7-3, with a possible D match to TRBD1 (5 bases). CDR3 length: 20 amino acids. V was shortened by 0 bases and J by 3 bases, with 21 bases between the two germline ends. CDR1 SGHTA and CDR2 FQGTGA come from the germline V gene. The DNA for the CDR3 is TGTGCCAGCAGCTTAACCCCCCCGGGCAGGGTTTTCGGTGGGGCCAACGTCCTGACTTTC. This gives the protein CASSLTPPGRVFGGANVLTF.

This chain joins TRBV7-2 and TRBJ2-5, with D perhaps matching TRBD2 (7 bases). V shed 11 bases and J shed 2 bases, with 18 bases lying between them. There are 14 residues in the CDR3. The V gene's germline CDR1 is SGHTA and CDR2 FQGNSA. The CDR3 here is CAHGKGGVQETQYF. In DNA, the CDR3 is TGTGCCCACGGCAAGGGGGGGGTTCAAGAGACCCAGTACTTC.

In this sample, this clonotype turned up many times. This chain links TRBV29-1 with TRBJ1-3; D uncertain. Trimming cost V 4 bases and J 2 bases, with 6 bases left between them. This CDR3 is 12 amino acids long. In germline, CDR1 is SQVTM, CDR2 ANQGSEA. The CDR3 here is CSVAATGNTIYF. Here the CDR3 DNA reads TGCAGCGTTGCGGCAACTGGAAACACCATATATTTT.

The chain carries TRBV20-1 and TRBJ2-3; 7 bases agree with TRBD2. Germline V CDR1 and CDR2: DFQATT, SNEGSKA (reference sequence). J was trimmed by 3 bases and V by 5 bases; bases with no gene match: 11. The CDR3 length is 15 residues. The CDR3 is CSALSSGFGTDTQYF. DNA for the CDR3: TGCAGTGCTCTGAGTAGCGGGTTTGGGACAGATACGCAGTATTTT.

This clonotype was found many times. The chain combines TRBV5-1 with TRBJ2-2, with D possibly called TRBD1 or TRBD2 (5 bases each). In germline, CDR1 is SGHRS, CDR2 YFSETQ. V lost 2 bases and J 3 bases, leaving 17 bases between the germline ends. The CDR3 is made up of 17 amino acids. CDR3 nucleotides: TGCGCCAGCAGCTTAGTGCAAGTAGGGGACCACACCGGGGAGCTGTTTTTT. Its translation: CASSLVQVGDHTGELFF.

Worth noting for this clonotype: The junction departs from the called germline gene at one end, perhaps through a read error. The V call is TRBV7-2, the J call TRBJ2-7; 12 nucleotides match TRBD2. Germline V gene lookup returns CDR1 SGHTA and CDR2 FQGNSA. The CDR3 is 15 amino acids. CDR3 coding DNA: TGTGCCAGCAGCCTAGCGGGAGGGAGTATGAACGAGCAGTACTTC. It specifies CASSLAGGSMNEQYF.

This clonotype was detected many times. V gene TRBV29-1 combines with J gene TRBJ1-1; 8 bases match TRBD1. There are 13 residues in the CDR3. The junction had 5 bases not matched to a gene; V was cut back by 3 bases and J by 5 bases. Germline CDR1 is SQVTM and CDR2 is ANQGSEA. The CDR3 region is CSVDRRTGTEAFF. The CDR3 DNA sequence: TGCAGCGTTGACCGACGGACAGGGACTGAAGCTTTCTTT.

Worth noting for this clonotype: A much larger clone sits a single nucleotide away, making a read error possible. The chain is built from TRBV20-1 and TRBJ1-5; TRBD1 matches 7 bases. Germline CDR1 DFQATT, CDR2 SNEGSKA (reference sequence). There are 13 residues in the CDR3. V dropped 4 bases and J dropped 9; count of bases not matched to a gene: 9. CDR3 residues: CSATQDRDRPQHF. The CDR3 region has the DNA TGCAGTGCTACCCAAGACAGGGATCGGCCCCAGCATTTT.

This clonotype was seen only a few times. This rearrangement joins TRBV6-2 or TRBV6-3 to TRBJ2-1; 7 bases align to TRBD2. The CDR3 consists of 16 residues. Germline values: CDR1 MNHEY, CDR2 SVGEGT. The V segment lost 4 bases and the J segment 4 bases; nucleotides outside the gene matches: 10. CDR3 loop: CASSFPRGREYNEQFF. Here the CDR3 DNA reads TGTGCCAGCAGTTTCCCCCGAGGGAGGGAGTACAATGAGCAGTTCTTC.

Ten or more counts support this clonotype. The chain uses TRBV20-1 and TRBJ2-6; D ambiguous. This CDR3 is built from 14 residues. CDR1 and CDR2 (germline): DFQATT, SNEGSKA (reference sequence). Trimming stripped 3 bases from V and 12 bases from J, with 18 bases between. CDR3 region: CSASKLGPQSVLTF. Written as DNA, the CDR3 is TGCAGTGCTAGTAAGCTTGGTCCTCAAAGCGTCCTGACTTTC.

This clonotype was counted ten times or more. This chain links TRBV7-2 with TRBJ2-1, with 10 bases lining up with TRBD2. CDR1 is SGHTA, CDR2 FQGNSA, per germline. The CDR3 is 15 residues long. Trimming at V came to 2 bases and at J to 6 bases, leaving 4 bases not matched to a gene. This CDR3 reads CASSLPSGRSNEQFF. Written as DNA, the CDR3 is TGTGCCAGCAGCTTACCTAGCGGGAGAAGCAATGAGCAGTTCTTC.

Many counts were recorded for this clonotype. The chain carries TRBV20-1 and TRBJ2-1; 13 bases map to TRBD2. Germline V lookup: CDR1 DFQATT, CDR2 SNEGSKA (reference sequence). The length of the CDR3 is 15 residues. The ends lost 3 bases at V and 8 bases at J; junction bases unmatched: 7. CDR3 in DNA: TGCAGTGCTAGCTCCGGACTAGCGGGAGCCTATGAGCAGTTCTTC. It codes for CSASSGLAGAYEQFF.

This clonotype occurred many times. The rearrangement joins TRBV11-1 to TRBJ2-1; 11 nucleotides agree with TRBD2. Germline V gene lookup returns CDR1 SGHAT and CDR2 FQDESV (reference sequence). V lost 1 base, J lost 4 bases, and 15 bases stayed unmatched. The CDR3 is 20 residues long. The DNA of the CDR3 is TGTGCCAGCAGCTTAGGTGGGCTAGCGGGAGGAAGGGGCCTGTACAATGAGCAGTTCTTC. Protein: CASSLGGLAGGRGLYNEQFF.

In this sample, this clonotype turned up many times. The V call is TRBV7-9, the J call TRBJ2-3; D unclear. CDR3 length: 15 residues. The V gene's germline CDR1 is SEHNR and CDR2 FQNEAQ (reference sequence). The V and J ends lost 5 bases and 3 bases respectively, with 15 bases between them. CDR3 region: CASSPLLGWTDTQYF. The CDR3 bases are TGTGCCAGCAGCCCCCTCCTCGGGTGGACAGATACGCAGTATTTT.

About this clonotype: Being one base from a much bigger clone, this may be a read error. The CDR3 sequence: CTISAHHSRTDTQYF. The DNA of the CDR3 is TGTACCATCAGTGCTCATCATTCCCGCACAGATACGCAGTATTTT. V and J are TRBV10-3 and TRBJ2-3; D gene ambiguous. This CDR3 has 15 amino acids. The germline gives CDR1 ENHRY, CDR2 SYGVKD.

This chain joins TRBV4-3 and TRBJ1-2, with D possibly TRBD1 on 5 matching bases. V was shortened by 1 base and J by 0 bases, with 9 bases between the two germline ends. The germline CDR1 and CDR2 sequences are LGHNA and YSLEER. CDR3 length: 15 amino acids. The CDR3 bases are TGCGCCAGCAGCCAAGCAGGGTTAGCTAACTATGGCTACACCTTC. Protein: CASSQAGLANYGYTF.

This clonotype has at least ten counts. V is TRBV20-1 and J is TRBJ2-2, with 8 bases identical to TRBD1. Trimming cost V 5 bases and J 3 bases; bases outside gene matches: 5. CDR3 length: 14 residues. Per the germline V gene, CDR1 is DFQATT and CDR2 is SNEGSKA (reference sequence). CDR3 residues: CSASGGADTGELFF. The DNA for the CDR3 is TGCAGTGCTTCAGGGGGCGCGGACACCGGGGAGCTGTTTTTT.

This clonotype has ten or more counts. The genes are TRBV27 and TRBJ1-1; no clear D gene. CDR3 length: 14 residues. With 5 bases removed from V and 0 bases from J, the gap between germline ends came to 10 bases. The germline V gene has CDR1 MNHEY and CDR2 SMNVEV (reference sequence). The DNA of the CDR3 is TGTGCCAGCAGTCCGGTGGGATTGAACACTGAAGCTTTCTTT. Translated, it gives CASSPVGLNTEAFF.

This clonotype was observed at least ten times. The chain links TRBV4-1 to TRBJ1-6; possibly TRBD1 for D (6 bases). The CDR3 loop spans 13 amino acids. The germline CDR1 and CDR2 sequences are MGHRA and YSYEKL. The V and J ends lost 1 base and 9 bases respectively, with 7 bases between them. The DNA for the CDR3 is TGCGCCAGCAGCCAAGTAGGGGGTTCACCCCTCCACTTT. It is translated as CASSQVGGSPLHF.

This clonotype was seen a few times. This sequence joins TRBV2 and TRBJ1-4, with D tentatively TRBD1 (5 bases). The V gene's germline CDR1 is SNHLY and CDR2 FYNNEI. Trimming shortened V by 3 bases and J by 5 bases, and 13 bases separated the two germline ends. CDR3 size: 15 residues. For the CDR3, the DNA is TGTGCCAGCAGTGACCCCGGGGGTAAAAATGAAAAACTGTTTTTT. Its translation is CASSDPGGKNEKLFF. Full variable domain (remainder filled in from reference TRBV2 and TRBJ1-4): EPEVTQTPSHQVTQMGQEVILRCVPISNHLYFYWYRQILGQKVEFLVSFYNNEISEKSEIFDDQFSVERPDGSNFTLKIRSTKLEDSAMYFCASSDPGGKNEKLFFGSGTQLSVL.

This clonotype has ten or more counts. The chain carries TRBV20-1 and TRBJ2-1, with 10 bases matching TRBD2. Trimming took 3 bases from V and 1 from J; bases not matched to a gene: 6. CDR1 DFQATT and CDR2 SNEGSKA come from the germline V gene (reference sequence). This CDR3 has 16 residues. The CDR3 loop is CSAREGLAFSYNEQFF. The CDR3 DNA reads TGCAGTGCTAGGGAGGGACTAGCGTTTTCCTACAATGAGCAGTTCTTC.